The next 16 T cell receptor beta chains were all read from a single sample in a study of T cells in Graves' hyperthyroidism and ophthalmopathy. What was amplified from RNA transcripts were TCR beta CDR3 regions. HTBI primers were the set used in a first-round RT-PCR of the TCR CDR3. TCRdb recomputed calls from the multiplex PCR reads with MiXCR, one row per CDR3 protein. This repertoire shows around 350,000 distinct CDR3 sequences, more than 15% found once; its top ten account for around a quarter. The sample comprised blood. These receptor sequences come from a young woman with Graves' hyperthyroidism that later progressed to Graves' ophthalmopathy.

CDR3 protein: CASSQDNPVEQYF. The CDR3 DNA is TGCGCCAGCAGCCAAGATAACCCCGTCGAGCAGTACTTC. The rearrangement joins TRBV4-1 to TRBJ2-7, with D unclear. The CDR3 covers 13 residues. Germline V gene sequence: CDR1 MGHRA, CDR2 YSYEKL. Trimming removed 0 bases from V and 6 bases from J, with 9 bases in between.

The table lists this clonotype with a few counts. The J gene is TRBJ1-1, the V gene TRBV4-1, with 8 bases aligning to TRBD1. This CDR3 region has 15 residues. The germline gives CDR1 MGHRA, CDR2 YSYEKL. V gave up 3 bases and J gave up 5 bases; unmatched junction bases: 8. CDR3 bases: TGCGCCAGCAGCCACCCGGACAGGGATTCTACTGAAGCTTTCTTT. It codes for CASSHPDRDSTEAFF.

The chain has TRBV7-9 and TRBJ2-3; D might be TRBD2 (5 bases). The CDR3 is 14 amino acids. Looked up from germline, CDR1 is SEHNR and CDR2 is FQNEAQ (reference sequence). The V gene lost 5 bases and the J gene lost 4 bases, with 13 bases spanning the gap. DNA of the CDR3: TGTGCCAGCAGCCCGGGGAGTAGCTCAGATACGCAGTATTTT. Its protein is CASSPGSSSDTQYF.

The sample holds many counts of this clonotype. The J gene is TRBJ2-7, the V gene TRBV28; 13 positions match TRBD2. The V and J ends lost 6 bases and 2 bases, in that order; junction bases with no gene match: 10. This CDR3 region has 17 residues. CDR1 MDHEN and CDR2 SYDVKM come from the germline V gene. The CDR3, as DNA: TGTGCCAGCAGGCGCGTTACGGGACTAGCGGGACCCTACGAGCAGTACTTC. This codes for CASRRVTGLAGPYEQYF.

This clonotype came up many times. The chain links TRBV3-1 to TRBJ2-7; 9 bases fit TRBD1. The junction had 13 bases not matched to a gene; V was cut back by 4 bases and J by 6 bases. The CDR3 is 16 amino acids. Germline V lookup: CDR1 LGHDT, CDR2 YNNKEL (reference sequence). The CDR3 DNA follows: TGTGCCAGCAGCCTCACGCCCGGGACAGGGAGCATCGAGCAGTACTTC. This codes for CASSLTPGTGSIEQYF.

The V and J genes are TRBV6-9 and TRBJ2-2, with a possible D match to TRBD2 (6 bases). CDR1 MNHGY and CDR2 SVAAGI come from the germline V gene. V dropped 3 bases and J dropped 7 bases, with 12 bases sitting between them. The CDR3 spans 14 residues. The CDR3 DNA reads as TGTGCCAGCAGTTACATTTCTAGCGACGGGGAGCTGTTTTTT. Its protein is CASSYISSDGELFF.

There are many counts of this clonotype. The V gene is TRBV27, the J gene TRBJ2-7, with D tentatively TRBD1 (5 bases). The V and J ends lost 4 bases and 1 base respectively, with 14 bases between them. The CDR3 contains 15 residues. The germline CDR1 and CDR2 sequences are MNHEY and SMNVEV (reference sequence). CDR3 protein: CASSSLQGQSYEQYF. The CDR3 nucleotides are TGTGCCAGCAGTTCTCTCCAGGGTCAATCCTACGAGCAGTACTTC.

This clonotype was seen at least ten times. J is TRBJ1-1 and V is TRBV28; a possible D gene is TRBD1 (5 bases). The CDR3 sequence is 15 residues long. V was shortened by 5 bases and J by 3 bases, with 16 bases between the two germline ends. Germline-derived CDR1 and CDR2 are MDHEN and SYDVKM. The CDR3 reads CASSTLRDGHTEAFF. The CDR3 DNA reads TGTGCCAGCAGTACCCTCCGGGACGGACACACTGAAGCTTTCTTT. Variable domain in full (rest from reference TRBV28 and TRBJ1-1): DVKVTQSSRYLVKRTGEKVFLECVQDMDHENMFWYRQDPGLGLRLIYFSYDVKMKEKGDIPEGYSVSREKKERFSLILESASTNQTSMYLCASSTLRDGHTEAFFGQGTRLTVV.

This clonotype was observed many times. The V and J genes are TRBV2 and TRBJ2-3; unclear D gene. V lost 4 bases, J lost 6 bases, and 5 bases lay in between. Germline values: CDR1 SNHLY, CDR2 FYNNEI. The length of the CDR3 is 11 residues. The CDR3 loop is CASSVADTQYF. CDR3 DNA: TGTGCCAGCAGTGTGGCGGATACGCAGTATTTT.

J is TRBJ2-1 and V is TRBV6-1; D call uncertain. Trimming removed 3 bases at V and 7 bases at J, with 7 bases between. The CDR3 has 12 amino acids. Germline V gene data show CDR1 as MNHNS and CDR2 as SASEGT. The CDR3 coding sequence is TGTGCCAGCAGTGAGTCCAAAAATGAGCAGTTCTTC. Its protein product is CASSESKNEQFF.

In this sample, this clonotype turned up many times. The chain combines TRBV12-3 or TRBV12-4 with TRBJ2-1; TRBD1 matches 7 bases. There are 15 residues in the CDR3. J lost 0 bases, V lost 5 bases, and 4 bases had no gene match. For the CDR3, the DNA is TGTGCCAGCAGTCAAGAGGGGGCCTCCTACAATGAGCAGTTCTTC. Its protein product is CASSQEGASYNEQFF.

CDR3 sequence (DNA): TGCGCCAGCAGTGAGTCGGTGGAGGCCCAGTACTTC. Translating gives CASSESVEAQYF. The rearrangement uses TRBV10-2 and TRBJ2-5, with D perhaps matching TRBD2 (5 bases). The CDR3 is made up of 12 amino acids. Germline V gene data show CDR1 as WSHSY and CDR2 as SAAADI. The V and J ends lost 0 bases and 9 bases respectively, with 8 bases between them.

This clonotype was counted a few times. The chain employs TRBV6-5 and TRBJ2-5; TRBD2 agrees at 7 bases. CDR3 length: 15 residues. Germline lookup yields CDR1 MNHEY and CDR2 SVGAGI. Trimming cost V 2 bases and J 5 bases; bases outside gene matches: 8. The CDR3 nucleotides are TGTGCCAGCAGTTACCCCTCGGCGGGAGAGGAGACCCAGTACTTC. This sequence encodes CASSYPSAGEETQYF.

The chain is built from TRBV24-1 and TRBJ2-1; no reliable D call. The CDR3 contains 13 residues. The V end was cut by 0 bases, the J end by 5 bases, with 4 bases between. Germline CDR1 and CDR2: KGHDR and SFDVKD. The chain's CDR3 is CATSDLWDNEQFF. DNA of the CDR3: TGTGCCACCAGTGATTTGTGGGACAATGAGCAGTTCTTC.

This clonotype has at least ten counts. The genes are TRBV6-5 and TRBJ2-3; 13 bases align to TRBD2. CDR3 length: 18 residues. Germline loops: CDR1 MNHEY, CDR2 SVGAGI. J gave up 2 bases and V 0 bases, and 5 bases lay outside the gene matches. CDR3 amino acids: CASSYSGLAGAFTDTQYF. DNA for the CDR3: TGTGCCAGCAGTTACTCTGGACTAGCGGGAGCTTTCACAGATACGCAGTATTTT.

This clonotype was picked up a small number of times. V gene TRBV24-1 combines with J gene TRBJ2-7; 7 positions agree with TRBD2. After removal of 2 bases from V and 3 bases from J, the junction contained 3 bases not matched to a gene. CDR3 length equals 14 residues. CDR1 and CDR2 from the germline V gene are KGHDR and SFDVKD. The CDR3 DNA reads TGTGCCACCAGTGATTCGCGGACTAGCTACGAGCAGTACTTC. Translation: CATSDSRTSYEQYF.